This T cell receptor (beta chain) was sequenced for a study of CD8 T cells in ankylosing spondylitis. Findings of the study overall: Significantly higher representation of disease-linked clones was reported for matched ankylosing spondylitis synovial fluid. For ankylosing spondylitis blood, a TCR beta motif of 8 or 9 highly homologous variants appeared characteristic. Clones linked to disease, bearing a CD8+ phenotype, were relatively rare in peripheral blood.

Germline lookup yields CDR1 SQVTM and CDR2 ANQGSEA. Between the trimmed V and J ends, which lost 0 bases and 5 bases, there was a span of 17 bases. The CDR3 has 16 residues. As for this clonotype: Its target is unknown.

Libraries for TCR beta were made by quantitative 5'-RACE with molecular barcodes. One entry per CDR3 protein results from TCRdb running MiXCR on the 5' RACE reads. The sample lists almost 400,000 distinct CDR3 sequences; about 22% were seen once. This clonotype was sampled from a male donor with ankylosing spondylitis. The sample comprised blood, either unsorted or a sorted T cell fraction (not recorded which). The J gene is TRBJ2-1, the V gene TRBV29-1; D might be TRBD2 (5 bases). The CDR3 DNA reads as TGCAGCGTTGAAGACCGGCGGGCACCGCAGAACAATGAGCAGTTCTTC. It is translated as CSVEDRRAPQNNEQFF.